Shown below are 20 T cell receptor beta chains from a single sample sequenced in a study of blood T cell repertoires in COVID-19. Clones were sequenced by immunoSEQ multiplex PCR, and TCRdb holds only the in-frame ones, with some missing. The sample shows some 190,000 clones, approximately 84% of them seen only once. Material: peripheral blood. These receptors originate from a woman in her 70s with active or convalescent COVID-19.

The chain couples TRBV5-6 to TRBJ2-7; 7 bases fit TRBD2. Losses at the gene ends were 0 bases for V and 6 bases for J; bases not matched to a gene: 0. Per the germline V gene, CDR1 is SGHDT and CDR2 is YYEEEE. The CDR3 is 12 amino acids. The CDR3: CASSLGLAEQYF. The CDR3 nucleotides read TGTGCCAGCAGCTTGGGACTAGCCGAGCAGTACTTC. Filled out from reference TRBV5-6 and TRBJ2-7, the complete variable domain reads DAGVTQSPTHLIKTRGQQVTLRCSPKSGHDTVSWYQQALGQGPQFIFQYYEEEERQRGNFPDRFSGHQFPNYSSELNVNALLLGDSALYLCASSLGLAEQYFGPGTRLTVT.

The chain combines TRBV19 with TRBJ2-3; possible D gene TRBD2, 5 bases. CDR1 is LNHDA, CDR2 SQIVND, per germline (reference sequence). CDR3 length: 13 residues. Trimming cost V 7 bases and J 2 bases, with 10 bases left between them. The CDR3 DNA follows: TGTGCCAGTATGGAGCGGAACACAGATACGCAGTATTTT. Translation: CASMERNTDTQYF.

The chain joins TRBV19 to TRBJ2-5, with 7 bases aligning to TRBD1. Per the germline V gene, CDR1 is LNHDA and CDR2 is SQIVND (reference sequence). This CDR3 spans 16 amino acids. The V segment lost 1 base and the J segment 2 bases; nucleotides outside the gene matches: 7. CDR3 nucleotide sequence: TGTGCCAGTAGTATAGCAGTAGGGGGCGTACAAGAGACCCAGTACTTC. It translates to CASSIAVGGVQETQYF.

V and J are TRBV18 and TRBJ1-1; perhaps TRBD1 as D (6 bases). Trimming stripped 3 bases from V and 0 bases from J, with 11 bases between. The CDR3 runs to 15 residues. Germline CDR1 is KGHSH and CDR2 is LQKENI. The CDR3 DNA is TGTGCCAGCTCACCCGACAGGCTGCTGAACACTGAAGCTTTCTTT. It specifies CASSPDRLLNTEAFF. Complete variable domain (other parts from reference TRBV18 and TRBJ1-1): NAGVMQNPRHLVRRRGQEARLRCSPMKGHSHVYWYRQLPEEGLKFMVYLQKENIIDESGMPKERFSAEFPKEGPSILRIQQVVRGDSAAYFCASSPDRLLNTEAFFGQGTRLTVV.

V and J are TRBV5-1 and TRBJ2-4; D remains ambiguous. The germline V and J ends were trimmed by 5 bases and 1 base, with 7 bases remaining between them. Germline V lookup: CDR1 SGHRS, CDR2 YFSETQ. The CDR3 runs 13 residues. CDR3 loop: CASRKEAKNIQYF. The CDR3 region has the DNA TGCGCCAGCAGGAAGGAGGCCAAAAACATTCAGTACTTC.

The V call is TRBV5-1, the J call TRBJ2-7; 7 positions agree with TRBD2. With 8 bases clipped from V and 3 bases from J, the junction kept 14 bases outside the gene matches. CDR1 and CDR2 from the germline V gene are SGHRS and YFSETQ. This CDR3 spans 15 amino acids. CDR3 sequence reads: CARPTPGLNYYEQYF. The CDR3, as DNA: TGCGCCAGACCCACACCGGGACTAAACTACTACGAGCAGTACTTC. The whole variable domain, remainder taken from reference TRBV5-1 and TRBJ2-7, is KAGVTQTPRYLIKTRGQQVTLSCSPISGHRSVSWYQQTPGQGLQFLFEYFSETQRNKGNFPGRFSGRQFSNSRSEMNVSTLELGDSALYLCARPTPGLNYYEQYFGPGTRLTVT.

V is TRBV6-5 and J is TRBJ1-2; tentative D call: TRBD1 (5 bases). Trimming removed 1 base from V and 2 bases from J, with 14 bases in between. Germline V gene sequence: CDR1 MNHEY, CDR2 SVGAGI. CDR3 length: 16 residues. CDR3 in amino acids: CASSYYPGNRNYGYTF. For the CDR3, the DNA is TGTGCCAGCAGTTACTATCCAGGGAATCGGAACTATGGCTACACCTTC.

V and J are TRBV6-5 and TRBJ2-2; the match to TRBD1 covers 9 bases. V lost 7 bases to trimming and J lost 5 bases; unmatched junction nucleotides: 5. The CDR3 length is 14 residues. Germline V gives CDR1 MNHEY, CDR2 SVGAGI. The CDR3 DNA reads as TGTGCCAGCACCGGGACAGGGAAAACCGGGGAGCTGTTTTTT. Its protein product is CASTGTGKTGELFF.

The rearrangement links TRBV5-1 to TRBJ2-7; 13 bases are shared with TRBD2. Unmatched junction bases numbered 4, after V lost 0 bases and J lost 4 bases. The CDR3 has 16 amino acids. Germline V gene sequence: CDR1 SGHRS, CDR2 YFSETQ. The CDR3 loop reads CASSLGQGLAGYEQYF. CDR3 in DNA: TGCGCCAGCAGCTTGGGGCAGGGACTAGCGGGATACGAGCAGTACTTC.

CDR3 sequence (DNA): TGTGCCAGCAGCTTGGATAACAGGGCGATCCCAACCTATGGCTACACCTTC. It specifies CASSLDNRAIPTYGYTF. The chain recombines TRBV5-6 with TRBJ1-2; tentative D call: TRBD1 (6 bases). The germline gives CDR1 SGHDT, CDR2 YYEEEE. V shed 0 bases and J shed 4 bases, with 19 bases lying between them. The CDR3 consists of 17 residues.

In its sample, this clone was seen once. This chain joins TRBV7-9 and TRBJ2-7; 8 bases agree with TRBD2. V shed 6 bases, J shed 4 bases, and the junction held 8 bases outside the gene matches. Germline CDR1 SEHNR, CDR2 FQNEAQ (reference sequence). The CDR3 sequence is 14 residues long. The CDR3 loop is CASSGGTSIYEQYF. The CDR3 DNA is TGTGCCAGCAGTGGGGGGACTAGTATTTACGAGCAGTACTTC.

The J gene is TRBJ1-1, the V gene TRBV5-4, with a possible D match to TRBD1 (6 bases). The CDR3 length is 12 residues. V shed 4 bases and J shed 8 bases, with 12 bases lying between them. From germline, CDR1 is SGHNT and CDR2 YYREEE (reference sequence). CDR3 nucleotide sequence: TGTGCCAGCAGCGGAGACAGGTTAGAAGCTTTCTTT. Amino acid sequence: CASSGDRLEAFF.

This clone was seen only once. The chain combines TRBV2 with TRBJ2-1; TRBD2 aligns across 11 bases. Germline-derived CDR1 and CDR2 are SNHLY and FYNNEI. V shed 7 bases and J 7 bases; nucleotides not matched to a gene: 15. The CDR3 runs to 17 residues. The CDR3 region is CASIPSPLAGAANEQFF. Written as DNA, the CDR3 is TGTGCCAGCATACCCTCCCCACTAGCGGGAGCTGCTAATGAGCAGTTCTTC.

The rearrangement joins TRBV28 to TRBJ1-2; D gene uncertain. Germline CDR1 MDHEN, CDR2 SYDVKM. V shed 5 bases and J shed 0 bases, with 13 bases lying between them. CDR3 length equals 15 residues. CDR3 in amino acids: CASSPELGANYGYTF. Written as DNA, the CDR3 is TGTGCCAGCAGTCCCGAGTTGGGCGCTAACTATGGCTACACCTTC.

This CDR3 is CASRETGEGNQPQHF. The CDR3 nucleotides read TGTGCCAGCCGGGAAACAGGGGAGGGCAATCAGCCCCAGCATTTT. V is TRBV6-5 and J is TRBJ1-5, with 7 bases aligning to TRBD1. Trimming at V came to 8 bases and at J to 2 bases, leaving 9 bases not matched to a gene. The CDR3 length is 15 residues. Germline lookup yields CDR1 MNHEY and CDR2 SVGAGI.

The V call is TRBV4-2, the J call TRBJ2-1; weak D call: TRBD2 (6 bases). The CDR3 contains 17 residues. Germline-derived CDR1 and CDR2 are LGHNA and YNFKEQ. With 4 bases removed from V and 2 bases from J, the gap between germline ends came to 18 bases. CDR3 nucleotides: TGTGCCAGCAGCCTTAGGCCAGGAGGGCGAACCTACAATGAGCAGTTCTTC. This encodes CASSLRPGGRTYNEQFF.

The V call is TRBV7-3, the J call TRBJ2-1; TRBD2 aligns across 10 bases. The V gene end was trimmed by 4 bases and the J gene end by 4 bases; junction bases not matched to a gene: 4. The CDR3 length is 15 residues. Germline V gene lookup returns CDR1 SGHTA and CDR2 FQGTGA. In nucleotides, the CDR3 is TGTGCCAGCAGCTCCGCGGGACTAGCGTACAATGAGCAGTTCTTC. This sequence encodes CASSSAGLAYNEQFF.

This chain connects TRBV18 to TRBJ2-3; 7 nucleotides agree with TRBD2. The CDR3 consists of 13 residues. Per the germline V gene, CDR1 is KGHSH and CDR2 is LQKENI. V lost 1 base and J lost 14; bases outside the gene matches: 9. The CDR3 is CASSPQLTSPPYF. DNA for the CDR3: TGTGCCAGCTCACCACAGTTGACTAGCCCCCCGTATTTT.

The rearrangement uses TRBV11-2 and TRBJ1-2; no clear D gene. The V end lost 2 bases, the J end lost 3 bases, and 4 bases lay between the germline ends. The CDR3 totals 12 residues. The germline CDR1 and CDR2 sequences are SGHAT and FQNNGV. As DNA, the CDR3 is TGTGCCAGCAGCTTATCGGACTATGGCTACACCTTC. It encodes CASSLSDYGYTF. Based on the CDR3 plus reference TRBV11-2 and TRBJ1-2, the full variable domain is EAGVAQSPRYKIIEKRQSVAFWCNPISGHATLYWYQQILGQGPKLLIQFQNNGVVDDSQLPKDRFSAERLKGVDSTLKIQPAKLEDSAVYLCASSLSDYGYTFGSGTRLTVV.

The J gene is TRBJ2-2, the V gene TRBV4-2; D possibly corresponds to TRBD2 (5 bases). CDR1 LGHNA and CDR2 YNFKEQ come from the germline V gene. CDR3 length equals 18 residues. Trimming pared 1 base from V and 1 base from J, leaving 16 bases between. CDR3 protein: CASSQGPGGSRNTGELFF. The CDR3 DNA reads TGTGCCAGCAGCCAAGGTCCAGGAGGATCAAGGAACACCGGGGAGCTGTTTTTT.